Following are 14 T cell receptor beta chains from one sample sequenced in a study of T cells in tuberculosis (dated 2018 in TCRdb). Library creation used the immunoSEQ multiplex PCR assay. The immuneACCESS repertoire file appears here via TCRdb, limited to in-frame rearrangements. These files lack a portion of the clones; in checked studies, under half of the deficit traces to unresolved V genes, and the cause of the others is not known. The sample table holds about 43,000 clones, of which 95% were seen once. 3% to 4% of the sample is held by the ten biggest clonotypes. Sequenced material: PBMCs. All receptors derive from a donor aged 10 to 29 with latent tuberculosis or without tuberculosis infection.

The chain is built from TRBV7-2 and TRBJ2-7, with D perhaps matching TRBD2 (5 bases). This CDR3 is built from 16 residues. Per germline, CDR1 SGHTA and CDR2 FQGNSA. V was trimmed by 5 bases and J by 2 bases, leaving 19 bases between them. The CDR3 is CASSHGETKGTYEQYF. CDR3 nucleotides: TGTGCCAGCAGCCACGGGGAAACGAAAGGAACCTACGAGCAGTACTTC.

V gene TRBV11-3 combines with J gene TRBJ1-6; 7 bases line up with TRBD1. Per germline, CDR1 SGHNT and CDR2 YENEEA. V was clipped by 4 bases and J by 9 bases; unmatched bases: 6. The CDR3 sequence is 14 residues long. In DNA, the CDR3 is TGTGCCAGCAGCTCAGGGGGAAGGCTTTCACCCCTCCACTTT. It specifies CASSSGGRLSPLHF.

The chain couples TRBV10-3 to TRBJ2-1, with 10 bases fitting TRBD1. J was trimmed by 6 bases and V by 4 bases; bases with no gene match: 0. CDR3 size: 13 residues. Germline-derived CDR1 and CDR2 are ENHRY and SYGVKD. CDR3 protein: CAISGTGGNEQFF. The CDR3 DNA follows: TGTGCCATCAGTGGGACAGGGGGCAATGAGCAGTTCTTC.

This clone is a singleton in its sample. The V gene is TRBV27, the J gene TRBJ1-3, with no clear D. Germline V gene data show CDR1 as MNHEY and CDR2 as SMNVEV (reference sequence). The CDR3 extends over 16 amino acids. The V end was cut by 5 bases, the J end by 0 bases, with 14 bases between. CDR3 DNA sequence: TGTGCCAGCAGTCCAATTTCCTTGAGCTCTGGAAACACCATATATTTT. Its protein product is CASSPISLSSGNTIYF.

This sequence joins TRBV5-1 and TRBJ1-5, with 11 nucleotides matching TRBD1. The germline V gene has CDR1 SGHRS and CDR2 YFSETQ. The CDR3 is made up of 16 amino acids. The V segment lost 4 bases and the J segment 4 bases; nucleotides outside the gene matches: 7. CDR3 residues: CASSPGQGAGNQPQHF. In DNA form, the CDR3 reads TGCGCCAGCAGCCCTGGACAGGGGGCAGGGAATCAGCCCCAGCATTTT.

As for this clone: At one end, the junction sequence differs from germline, possibly due to a read error. The gene calls are TRBV7-7 and TRBJ1-5; D remains ambiguous. This CDR3 contains 16 residues. Germline values: CDR1 SSHAT, CDR2 FNYEAQ (reference sequence). This CDR3 is CASSYNTGRVNQPQHF. CDR3 DNA sequence: TGTGCTAGCAGTTACAACACCGGGAGGGTAAATCAGCCCCAGCATTTT.

This sequence joins TRBV4-1 and TRBJ1-1, with D maybe TRBD1 (5 bases). V lost 1 base, J lost 6 bases, and 15 bases lay in between. CDR1 is MGHRA, CDR2 YSYEKL, per germline. The CDR3 length is 15 residues. The CDR3 DNA reads as TGCGCCAGCAGCCAAGTCGATATCGCAGGGCCTGAAGCTTTCTTT. The encoded protein is CASSQVDIAGPEAFF.

The rearrangement uses TRBV5-6 and TRBJ1-2; D gene unclear. The CDR3 has 11 amino acids. V was clipped by 4 bases and J by 6 bases, with 7 bases between them. The germline CDR1 and CDR2 sequences are SGHDT and YYEEEE. CDR3 sequence (DNA): TGTGCCAGCAGCCAGACAAATGGCTACACCTTC. It yields the protein CASSQTNGYTF.

This sequence joins TRBV6-4 and TRBJ1-3; D perhaps matches TRBD1 (5 bases). The CDR3 extends over 13 amino acids. Trimming took 8 bases from V and 4 from J, leaving 12 bases between them. Germline lookup yields CDR1 MRHNA and CDR2 SNTAGT. This CDR3 reads CASGMTVGNTIYF. DNA for the CDR3: TGTGCCAGCGGAATGACAGTGGGAAACACCATATATTTT.

The chain carries TRBV10-3 and TRBJ1-1; 9 bases are shared with TRBD1. Unmatched junction bases numbered 8, after V lost 7 bases and J lost 5 bases. Germline V CDR1 and CDR2: ENHRY, SYGVKD. The length of the CDR3 is 14 residues. The CDR3 DNA follows: TGTGCCATCACCCCAGGACAGGGGAAGACTGAAGCTTTCTTT. This sequence encodes CAITPGQGKTEAFF.

The chain employs TRBV15 and TRBJ1-3; D not certain. V was pared by 0 bases and J by 0 bases, with 12 bases between. The length of the CDR3 is 17 residues. CDR1 and CDR2 from the germline V gene are LNHNV and YYDKDF (reference sequence). The CDR3 loop is CATSRDMAGSSGNTIYF. The CDR3 DNA follows: TGTGCCACCAGCAGAGATATGGCAGGTTCCTCTGGAAACACCATATATTTT.

The V call is TRBV4-3, the J call TRBJ1-6, with TRBD1 as a possible D gene (5 bases). V shed 3 bases and J shed 5 bases, with 14 bases lying between them. The CDR3 has 16 amino acids. Looked up from germline, CDR1 is LGHNA and CDR2 is YSLEER. The CDR3 loop is CASSQMGGRDNSPLHF. DNA for the CDR3: TGCGCCAGCAGCCAGATGGGGGGACGGGATAATTCACCCCTCCACTTT.

This sequence joins TRBV6-5 and TRBJ1-1; D unresolved. The germline gives CDR1 MNHEY, CDR2 SVGAGI. The CDR3 sequence is 13 residues long. The germline V and J ends were trimmed by 8 bases and 2 bases, with 12 bases remaining between them. CDR3 bases: TGTGCCAGCCAAAACCAGGAAAACACTGAAGCTTTCTTT. Translated, it gives CASQNQENTEAFF.

V usage is TRBV4-1 and J usage is TRBJ2-4; 9 positions match TRBD2. J lost 7 bases, V lost 4 bases, and 8 bases had no gene match. This CDR3 has 15 residues. Germline V gives CDR1 MGHRA, CDR2 YSYEKL. The CDR3 DNA is TGCGCCAGCAGCCTCCGGGACAGCGGGGGGAACATTCAGTACTTC. As protein: CASSLRDSGGNIQYF.